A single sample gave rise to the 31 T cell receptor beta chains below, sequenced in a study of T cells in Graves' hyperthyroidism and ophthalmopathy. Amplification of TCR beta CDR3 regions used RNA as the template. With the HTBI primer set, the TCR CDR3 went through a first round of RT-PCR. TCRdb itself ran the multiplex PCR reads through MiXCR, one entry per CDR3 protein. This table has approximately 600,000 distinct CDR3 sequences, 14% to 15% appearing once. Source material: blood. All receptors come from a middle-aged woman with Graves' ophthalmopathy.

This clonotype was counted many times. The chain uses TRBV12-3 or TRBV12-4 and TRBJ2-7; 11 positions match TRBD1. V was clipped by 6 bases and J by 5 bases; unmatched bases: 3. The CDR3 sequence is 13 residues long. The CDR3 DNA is TGTGCCAGCAGAAGGACAGGGGGCGACGAGCAGTACTTC. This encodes CASRRTGGDEQYF.

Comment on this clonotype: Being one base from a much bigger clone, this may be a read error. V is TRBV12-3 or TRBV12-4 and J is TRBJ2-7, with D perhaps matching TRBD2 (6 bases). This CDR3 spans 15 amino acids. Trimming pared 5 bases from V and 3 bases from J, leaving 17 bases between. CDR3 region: CASSDLANGGYEQYF. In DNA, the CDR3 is TGTGCCAGCAGTGACCTGGCTAACGGGGGCTACGAGCAGTACTTC.

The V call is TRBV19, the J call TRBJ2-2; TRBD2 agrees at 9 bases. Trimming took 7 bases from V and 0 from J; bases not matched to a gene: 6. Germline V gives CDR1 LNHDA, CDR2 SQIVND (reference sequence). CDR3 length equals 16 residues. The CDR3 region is CASKREAGTNTGELFF. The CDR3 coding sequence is TGTGCCAGTAAGCGGGAGGCCGGTACGAACACCGGGGAGCTGTTTTTT.

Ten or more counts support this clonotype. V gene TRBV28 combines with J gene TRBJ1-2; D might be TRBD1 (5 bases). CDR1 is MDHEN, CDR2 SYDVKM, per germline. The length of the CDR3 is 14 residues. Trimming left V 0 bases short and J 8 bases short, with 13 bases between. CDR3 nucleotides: TGTGCCAGCAGTTTATGGACAGCGAAGCCGGGCTACACCTTC. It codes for CASSLWTAKPGYTF.

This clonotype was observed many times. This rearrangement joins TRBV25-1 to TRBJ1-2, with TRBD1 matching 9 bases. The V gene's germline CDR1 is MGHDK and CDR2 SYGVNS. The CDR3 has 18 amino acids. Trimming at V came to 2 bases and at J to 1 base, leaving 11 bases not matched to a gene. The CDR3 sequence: CASSERFNRGHSNYGYTF. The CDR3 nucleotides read TGTGCCAGCAGTGAACGCTTCAACAGGGGGCATAGTAACTATGGCTACACCTTC.

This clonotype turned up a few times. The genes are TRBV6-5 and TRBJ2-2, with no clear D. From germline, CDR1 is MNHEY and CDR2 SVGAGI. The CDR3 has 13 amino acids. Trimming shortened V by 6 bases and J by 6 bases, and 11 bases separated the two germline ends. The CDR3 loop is CASSSLEAGELFF. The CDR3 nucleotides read TGTGCCAGCAGCTCACTCGAGGCCGGGGAGCTGTTTTTT.

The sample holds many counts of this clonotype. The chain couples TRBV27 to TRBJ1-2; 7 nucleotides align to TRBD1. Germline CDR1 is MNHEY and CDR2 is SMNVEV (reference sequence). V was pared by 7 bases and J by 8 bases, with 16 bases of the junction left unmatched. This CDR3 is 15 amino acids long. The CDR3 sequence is CASTPSTGILVGYTF. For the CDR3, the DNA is TGTGCCAGCACCCCATCGACAGGGATCCTCGTGGGCTACACCTTC.

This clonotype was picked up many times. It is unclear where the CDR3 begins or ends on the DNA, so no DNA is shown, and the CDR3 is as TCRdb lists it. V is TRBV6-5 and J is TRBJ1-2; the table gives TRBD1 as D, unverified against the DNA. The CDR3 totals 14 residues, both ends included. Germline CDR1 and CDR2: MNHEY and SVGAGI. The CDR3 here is CASSWGAGALAFVF.

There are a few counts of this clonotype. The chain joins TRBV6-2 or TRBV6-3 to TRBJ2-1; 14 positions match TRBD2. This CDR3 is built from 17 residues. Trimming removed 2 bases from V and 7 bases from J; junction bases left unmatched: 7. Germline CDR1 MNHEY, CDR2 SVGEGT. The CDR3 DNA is TGTGCCAGCAGTTACGGGGGGACTAGCGGGAGTTTAAATGAGCAGTTCTTC. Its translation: CASSYGGTSGSLNEQFF.

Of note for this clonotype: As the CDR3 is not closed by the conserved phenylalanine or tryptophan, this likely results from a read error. CDR3 protein: CASSLGGGTGELFL. Here the CDR3 DNA reads TGTGCCAGCAGTTTAGGAGGTGGGACCGGGGAGCTGTTTCTT. The rearrangement uses TRBV12-3 or TRBV12-4 and TRBJ2-2; D is uncertain. V shed 1 base and J shed 5 bases, with 8 bases lying between them. CDR3 length: 14 residues.

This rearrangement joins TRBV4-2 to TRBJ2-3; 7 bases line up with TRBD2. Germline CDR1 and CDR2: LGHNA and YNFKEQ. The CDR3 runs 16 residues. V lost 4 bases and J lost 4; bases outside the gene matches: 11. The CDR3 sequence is CASSPDWRENADTQYF. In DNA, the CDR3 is TGTGCCAGCAGCCCCGACTGGCGGGAGAACGCAGATACGCAGTATTTT.

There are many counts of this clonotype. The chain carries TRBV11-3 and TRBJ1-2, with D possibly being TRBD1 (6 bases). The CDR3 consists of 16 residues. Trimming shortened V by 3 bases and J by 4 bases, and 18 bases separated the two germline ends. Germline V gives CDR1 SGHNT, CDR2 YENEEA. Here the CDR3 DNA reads TGTGCCAGCAGCTTCGGTCAGGGTTTAGGGGGCTATGGCTACACCTTC. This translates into CASSFGQGLGGYGYTF.

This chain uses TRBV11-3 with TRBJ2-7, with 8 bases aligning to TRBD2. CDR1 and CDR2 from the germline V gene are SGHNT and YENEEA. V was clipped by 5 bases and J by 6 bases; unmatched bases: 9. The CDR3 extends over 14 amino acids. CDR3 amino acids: CASSLSGRGSEQYF. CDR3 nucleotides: TGTGCCAGCAGCCTCTCCGGGAGGGGATCCGAGCAGTACTTC.

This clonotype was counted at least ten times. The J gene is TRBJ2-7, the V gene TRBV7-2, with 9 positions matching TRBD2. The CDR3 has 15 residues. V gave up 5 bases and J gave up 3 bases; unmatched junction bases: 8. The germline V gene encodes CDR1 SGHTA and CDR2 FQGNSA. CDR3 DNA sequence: TGTGCCAGCAGCCCCATAGCGGGGGAATACTACGAGCAGTACTTC. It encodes CASSPIAGEYYEQYF.

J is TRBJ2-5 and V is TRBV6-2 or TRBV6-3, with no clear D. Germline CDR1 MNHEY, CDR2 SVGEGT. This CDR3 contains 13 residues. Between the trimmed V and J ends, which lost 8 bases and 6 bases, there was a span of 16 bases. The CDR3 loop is CASQWDSLKTQYF. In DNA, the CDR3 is TGTGCCAGCCAGTGGGATAGCTTGAAGACCCAGTACTTC.

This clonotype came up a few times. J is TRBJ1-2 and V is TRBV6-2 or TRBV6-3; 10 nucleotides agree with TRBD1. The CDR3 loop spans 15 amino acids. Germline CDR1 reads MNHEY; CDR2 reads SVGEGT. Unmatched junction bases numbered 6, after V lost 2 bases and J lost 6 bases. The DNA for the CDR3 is TGTGCCAGCAGTTACCCTTCGACAGGGGGCAATGGCTACACCTTC. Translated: CASSYPSTGGNGYTF.

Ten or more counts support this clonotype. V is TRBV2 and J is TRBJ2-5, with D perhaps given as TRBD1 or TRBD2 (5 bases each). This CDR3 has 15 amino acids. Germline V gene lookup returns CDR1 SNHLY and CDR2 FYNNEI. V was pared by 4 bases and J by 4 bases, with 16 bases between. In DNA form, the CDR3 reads TGTGCCAGCAGTGCGTGGGGGAGTCGTGGAGAGACCCAGTACTTC. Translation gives CASSAWGSRGETQYF.

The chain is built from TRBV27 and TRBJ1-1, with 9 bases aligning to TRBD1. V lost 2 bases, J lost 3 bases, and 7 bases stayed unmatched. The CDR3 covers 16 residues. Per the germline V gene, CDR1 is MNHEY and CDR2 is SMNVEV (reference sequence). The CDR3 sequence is CASSLKGDRAHTEAFF. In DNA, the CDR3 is TGTGCCAGCAGTTTAAAGGGGGACAGGGCCCACACTGAAGCTTTCTTT.

CDR3 sequence: CATSRGTSGRFYEQYF. DNA for the CDR3: TGTGCCACCAGCAGAGGTACTAGCGGGAGGTTCTACGAGCAGTACTTC. This sequence joins TRBV15 and TRBJ2-7; 12 nucleotides agree with TRBD2. The length of the CDR3 is 16 residues. Germline CDR1 is LNHNV and CDR2 is YYDKDF (reference sequence). Trimming at V came to 1 base and at J to 3 bases, leaving 4 bases not matched to a gene.

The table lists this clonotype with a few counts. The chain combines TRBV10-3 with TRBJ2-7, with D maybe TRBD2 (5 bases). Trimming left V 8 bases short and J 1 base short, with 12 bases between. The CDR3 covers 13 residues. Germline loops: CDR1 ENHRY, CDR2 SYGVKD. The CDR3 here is CAIGSDGSYEQYF. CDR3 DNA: TGTGCCATCGGGAGCGACGGTTCCTACGAGCAGTACTTC.

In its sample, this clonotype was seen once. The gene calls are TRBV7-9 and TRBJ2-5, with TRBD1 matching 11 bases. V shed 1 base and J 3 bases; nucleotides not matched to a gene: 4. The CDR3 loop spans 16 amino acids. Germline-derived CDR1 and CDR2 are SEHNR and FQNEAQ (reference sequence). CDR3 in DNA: TGTGCCAGCAGCTTAGGGACAGGGGGCCGAAAAGAGACCCAGTACTTC. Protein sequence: CASSLGTGGRKETQYF.

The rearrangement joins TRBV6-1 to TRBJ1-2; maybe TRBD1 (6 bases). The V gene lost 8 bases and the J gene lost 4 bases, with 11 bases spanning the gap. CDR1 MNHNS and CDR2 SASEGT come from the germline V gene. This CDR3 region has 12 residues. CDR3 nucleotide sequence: TGTGCCAGCCCCGGACAGACCTATGGCTACACCTTC. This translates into CASPGQTYGYTF.

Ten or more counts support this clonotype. CDR3 coding DNA: TGTGCCAGCAGTCTACTAGCGGGAGGCTGGGAAGAGCAGTACTTC. Amino acids: CASSLLAGGWEEQYF. The chain carries TRBV27 and TRBJ2-7; 12 bases agree with TRBD2. CDR1 and CDR2 from the germline V gene are MNHEY and SMNVEV (reference sequence). Unmatched junction bases numbered 9, after V lost 5 bases and J lost 7 bases. There are 15 residues in the CDR3.

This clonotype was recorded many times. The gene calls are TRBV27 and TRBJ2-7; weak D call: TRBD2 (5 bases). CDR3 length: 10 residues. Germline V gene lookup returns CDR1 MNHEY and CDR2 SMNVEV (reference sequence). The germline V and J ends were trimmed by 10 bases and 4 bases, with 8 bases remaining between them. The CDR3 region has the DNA TGTGCCAACGGGATATACGAGCAGTACTTC. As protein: CANGIYEQYF.

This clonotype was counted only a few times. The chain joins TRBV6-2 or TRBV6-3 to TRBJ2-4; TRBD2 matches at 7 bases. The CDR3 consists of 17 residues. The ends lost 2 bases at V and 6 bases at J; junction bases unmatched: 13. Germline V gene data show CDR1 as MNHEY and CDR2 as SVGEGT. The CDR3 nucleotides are TGTGCCAGCAGTTACCGCCGACACCGGGGCGGGGGAAACATTCAGTACTTC. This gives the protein CASSYRRHRGGGNIQYF.

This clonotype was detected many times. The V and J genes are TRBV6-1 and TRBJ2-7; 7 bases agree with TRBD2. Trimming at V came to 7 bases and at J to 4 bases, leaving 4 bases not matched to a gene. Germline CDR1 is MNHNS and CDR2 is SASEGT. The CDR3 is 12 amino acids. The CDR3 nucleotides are TGTGCCAGCAACGCGGGAGAGTACGAGCAGTACTTC. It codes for CASNAGEYEQYF.

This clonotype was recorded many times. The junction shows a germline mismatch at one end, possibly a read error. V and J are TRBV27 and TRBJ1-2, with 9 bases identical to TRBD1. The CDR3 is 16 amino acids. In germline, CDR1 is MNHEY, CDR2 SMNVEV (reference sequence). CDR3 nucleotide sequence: TGTGCCAGCAGTCCACGGACAGGGGCCGTTGGGTATGGCTACGCCTTC. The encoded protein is CASSPRTGAVGYGYAF.

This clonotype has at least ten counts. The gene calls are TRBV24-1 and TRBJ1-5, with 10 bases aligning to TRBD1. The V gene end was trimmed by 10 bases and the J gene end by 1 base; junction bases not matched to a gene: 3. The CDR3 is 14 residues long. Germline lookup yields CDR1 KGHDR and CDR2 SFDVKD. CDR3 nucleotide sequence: TGTGCCACTGGACAGGGGGGAAGCAATCAGCCCCAGCATTTT. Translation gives CATGQGGSNQPQHF.

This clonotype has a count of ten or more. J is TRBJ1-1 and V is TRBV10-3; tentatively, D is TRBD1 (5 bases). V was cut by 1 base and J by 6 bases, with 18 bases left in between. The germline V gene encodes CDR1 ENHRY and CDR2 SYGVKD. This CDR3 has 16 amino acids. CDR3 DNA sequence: TGTGCCATCAGTGAGTGGGGCAGTCGTTCAAGCCCTGAAGCTTTCTTT. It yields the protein CAISEWGSRSSPEAFF.

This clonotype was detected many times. The CDR3, as DNA: TGTGCCAGCACGGACAGGGGAGGCTATGGCTACACCTTC. It yields the protein CASTDRGGYGYTF. The chain carries TRBV28 and TRBJ1-2; 9 bases agree with TRBD1. The V segment lost 7 bases and the J segment 4 bases; nucleotides outside the gene matches: 4. The CDR3 contains 13 residues. Germline loops: CDR1 MDHEN, CDR2 SYDVKM.

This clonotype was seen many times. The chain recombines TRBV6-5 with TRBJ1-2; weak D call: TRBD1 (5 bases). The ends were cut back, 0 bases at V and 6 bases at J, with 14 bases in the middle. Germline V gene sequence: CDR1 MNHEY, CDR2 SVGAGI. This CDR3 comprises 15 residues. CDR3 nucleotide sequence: TGTGCCAGCAGTTACTCGACAGTTTCGGGGGATGGCTACACCTTC. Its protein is CASSYSTVSGDGYTF.